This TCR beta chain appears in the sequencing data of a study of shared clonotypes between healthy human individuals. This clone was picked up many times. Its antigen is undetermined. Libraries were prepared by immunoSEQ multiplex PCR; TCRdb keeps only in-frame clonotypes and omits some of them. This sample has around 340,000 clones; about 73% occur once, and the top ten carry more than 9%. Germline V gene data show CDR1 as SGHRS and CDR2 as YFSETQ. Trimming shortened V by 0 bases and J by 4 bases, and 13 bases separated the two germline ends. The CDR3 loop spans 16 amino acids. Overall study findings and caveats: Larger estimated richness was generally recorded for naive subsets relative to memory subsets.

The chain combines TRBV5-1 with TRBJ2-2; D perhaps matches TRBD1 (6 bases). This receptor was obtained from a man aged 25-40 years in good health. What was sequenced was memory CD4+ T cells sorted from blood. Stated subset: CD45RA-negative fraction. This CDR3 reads CASSLDGGASTGELFF. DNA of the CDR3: TGCGCCAGCAGCTTGGATGGGGGCGCGAGCACCGGGGAGCTGTTTTTT.